This T cell receptor beta chain was captured by sequencing in a study of Graves' ophthalmopathy and Graves' hyperthyroidism (dated by TCRdb to between 2017 and 2018). Regarding the study in general: Peripheral blood was collected at initial diagnosis, prior to any treatment. To tell Graves' ophthalmopathy apart from Graves' hyperthyroidism, and to predict which patients would progress to ophthalmopathy, the study relied on TCR beta repertoire signatures. To explore V-J signatures that separate ophthalmopathy from hyperthyroidism, a discovery set of fewer than 110 patients was enrolled, consisting of under 50 with ophthalmopathy and under 65 with stable hyperthyroidism. The independent validation cohort included 18 to 20 hyperthyroidism patients plus 17 patients who later progressed from hyperthyroidism to ophthalmopathy. In total, 135 blood samples were TCR-sequenced: fewer than 50 ophthalmopathy, some 75 hyperthyroidism and about 17 hyperthyroidism-to-ophthalmopathy patients. In more than 5 hyperthyroidism patients, the T-cell repertoire of thyroid tissue was compared with the T-cell repertoire of blood. Once sampling was done, hyperthyroidism patients were given methimazole at a starting dose of 30 mg daily, while ophthalmopathy patients were given high-dose intravenous methylprednisolone.

The paper as a whole reports these results and caveats: In cross-validation, the 13-signature model distinguished ophthalmopathy from stable hyperthyroidism with less than 90% sensitivity and approximately 81% specificity, while in the test set the corresponding values were approximately 79% and 70%. In validation, the model predicted ophthalmopathy progression with about 70% sensitivity and 72% to 80% specificity; fewer than 15 predicted patients were CT-confirmed with GO in a median of approximately six months. Most expanded thyroid clonotypes with a frequency above 0.001 also appeared in blood, which suggests that blood repertoires may reflect the immune response in the thyroid. Sample size was not statistically predetermined, and group allocation was not concealed from the investigators.

Ophthalmopathy patients were characterized by moderately to severely active disease, a Clinical Activity Score of at least 3, a NOSPECS grade of at least 4, and a disease duration under 3 months. Patients with other autoimmune diseases, uncontrolled infections, pregnancy or lactation were excluded from the study. Clinical symptoms, serum thyroxine, TRAb, thyroid ultrasound and orbital computed tomography formed the basis of the diagnosis. PBMCs were isolated from 10 ml of fresh peripheral blood by Ficoll-Paque density gradient centrifugation. Total RNA was extracted with Trizol reagent and quality-checked on an Agilent 2100 Bioanalyzer. Points on this clonotype: Its recognized antigen is unknown. There are no base qualities to consult, and no much larger clone falls within one base.

TCR beta CDR3 regions were amplified from RNA transcripts for repertoire sequencing. A first-round RT-PCR used HTBI primers with the Qiagen OneStep RT-PCR kit, followed by a second-round multiplex PCR, size selection and purification. Sequencing of the libraries was carried out on an Illumina HiSeq2000 in paired-end mode with 100 bp reads. The paper's processing steps were these. SOAPnuke was used to process the reads, throwing out any read that had adapters, had uncalled bases, had a mean Phred below 15, or lacked an exact constant-primer or identifier match. High-quality paired reads were merged with COPE v1.2.5. Each unique nucleotide sequence was treated as a clonotype, and MiTCR v1.1 was used to align the clonotypes to the IMGT TRB V, D and J references. Analysis was restricted to V-J combinations with a frequency above 0.0001, which covered 98% to 99.2% of repertoires. For each V-J combination, a TCR clonal expansion and chaos score was defined as F50 clonal expansion divided by the chaos observed in the TCRdist matrix. Welch's t-statistics and random forest were used to narrow the features down to 10 to 15 V-J combinations, which were then fed into a naive Bayes classifier. The Morisita-Horn index was used to measure how similar the thyroid and blood repertoires were. TCRdb cleaned the public reads at Q25 with fastp, built clones with MiXCR and kept in-frame beta chains. Every CDR3 protein is listed once, alongside the most common genes and DNA of its rows. These V and J calls rely on TCRdb rather than the paper's analysis. The sample table contains hundreds of thousands of distinct CDR3 sequences; only one count was recorded for about 41% of them. Around 3.3% of the sample is taken by the ten largest.

CDR1 and CDR2 are drawn from the germline V gene (reference sequence): LNHNV, YYDKDF. At the junction V is shortened by 5 bases and J by 5 bases; bases outside the gene matches: 5. The CDR3 spans 13 residues, from the cysteine through the phenylalanine. The CDR3 DNA has 39 bases and is translated from base 1. The source of this sequence is an adult man with Graves' ophthalmopathy. The sample consisted of peripheral blood. Recombination connected TRBV15 to TRBJ1-1; TRBD1 matches 7 bases in the middle. CDR3 protein: CATSGTAFTEAFF. The nucleotide sequence is TGTGCCACCAGCGGGACAGCCTTTACTGAAGCTTTCTTT.